The sequence of this T cell receptor beta chain was determined in a study of persistence of HIV-infected CD4 T cells. The study's findings and limits: CMV- and Gag-responding cells had lower TCRbeta richness than CD3/CD28-responding cells. Proviral oligoclonality tracked with TCR oligoclonality within the same sorted cells.

This CDR3 is 14 amino acids long. Trimming shortened V by 5 bases and J by 4 bases, and 15 bases separated the two germline ends. CDR1 LGHDT and CDR2 YNNKEL come from the germline V gene (reference sequence). Concerning this clone: The antigen remains undetermined.

Sequencing used immunoSEQ version 4 in survey mode. Genomic DNA was diluted to around 10 ng/uL, up to roughly 1 ug per sample. The method was immunoSEQ multiplex PCR; TCRdb's version includes in-frame clones alone and lacks a portion of them. The table records 15,000 to 20,000 clones, about 65% of them present only once. Lysates of CMV-infected fibroblasts at 10 ug/mL stimulated these cells. Sorting of responding CD4+ T cells relied on upregulated CD40 ligand together with CD69. Anti-CD28/CD49d costimulation, CD40-blocking antibody and enfuvirtide were given to CD8-depleted PBMCs for about 17 hours. This clonotype originated in an adult woman with HIV who was CMV-seropositive. This sample comprised CD4+ T cells sorted from PBMCs after 18-hour stimulation, obtained from a patient who received antiretroviral therapy. This sequence joins TRBV3-1 (or the pseudogene TRBV3-2) and TRBJ2-7, with D possibly being TRBD1 (5 bases). CDR3 in amino acids: CASSRPRTHYEQYF. The CDR3 bases are TGTGCCAGCAGCAGGCCGAGGACACATTACGAGCAGTACTTC.